This T cell receptor beta chain appears in the sequencing data of a study of blood T cell repertoires in COVID-19. Libraries were prepared by immunoSEQ multiplex PCR; TCRdb keeps only in-frame clonotypes and omits some of them. The repertoire includes about 300,000 clones, about nine tenths of them detected once, and about 4.2% sits in the top ten. J lost 4 bases, V lost 4 bases, and 8 bases had no gene match. CDR3 length: 17 residues. CDR1 is LGHDT and CDR2 is YNNKEL in the germline V gene (reference sequence). All enrollees were roughly 18 to 95 years old and from approximately 25 US areas. Cohorts were determined from participant-reported clinical history.

This receptor was obtained from a man aged 25 to 45 who had recovered from COVID-19. Sequencing was performed on PBMCs or T cells enriched from blood (not recorded which). The V and J genes are TRBV3-1 (or the pseudogene TRBV3-2) and TRBJ2-3; TRBD2 matches at 13 bases. The CDR3 DNA sequence: TGTGCCAGCAGCCTTTGGACTAGCGGGAGCACAGCAGATACGCAGTATTTT. Translating it yields CASSLWTSGSTADTQYF.